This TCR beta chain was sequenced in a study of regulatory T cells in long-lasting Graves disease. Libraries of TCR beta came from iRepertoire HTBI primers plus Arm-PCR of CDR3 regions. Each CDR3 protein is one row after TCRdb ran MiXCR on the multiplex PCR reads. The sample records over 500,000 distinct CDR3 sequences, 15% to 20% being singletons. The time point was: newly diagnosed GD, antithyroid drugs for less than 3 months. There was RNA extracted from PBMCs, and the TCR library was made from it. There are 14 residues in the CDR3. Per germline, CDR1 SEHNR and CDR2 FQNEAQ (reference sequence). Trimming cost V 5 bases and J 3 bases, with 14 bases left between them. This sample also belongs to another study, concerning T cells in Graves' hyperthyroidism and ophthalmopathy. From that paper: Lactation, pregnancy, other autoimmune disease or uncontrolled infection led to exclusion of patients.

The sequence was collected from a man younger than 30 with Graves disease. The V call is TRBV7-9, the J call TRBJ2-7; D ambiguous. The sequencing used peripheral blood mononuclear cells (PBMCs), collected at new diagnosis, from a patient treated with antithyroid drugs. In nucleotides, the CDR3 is TGTGCCAGCAGCCCCCATGAGATCAACTACGAGCAGTACTTC. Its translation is CASSPHEINYEQYF.